The 8 T cell receptor beta chains listed next were all sequenced from one sample in a study of blood T cell repertoires in COVID-19. Sequenced by immunoSEQ multiplex PCR; TCRdb stores in-frame clones only, minus some. This sample has 25,000 or so clones; under 95% occur once, and the top ten carry 3.5% to 4.5%. Source material: peripheral blood. These receptors came from a woman aged 50 to 60 with active COVID-19.

This clone occurred a few times. The CDR3 DNA is TGTGCCAGTAGTATAGGTAGGGGGCAAGAGACCCAGTACTTC. Translation: CASSIGRGQETQYF. J is TRBJ2-5 and V is TRBV19; a possible D gene is TRBD1 (6 bases). CDR1 and CDR2 from the germline V gene are LNHDA and SQIVND (reference sequence). The CDR3 sequence is 14 residues long. Deletions cut 1 base from V and 2 bases from J, with 8 bases between.

The rearrangement links TRBV3-1 (or the pseudogene TRBV3-2) to TRBJ2-5; 12 positions match TRBD2. Trimming at V came to 3 bases and at J to 5 bases, leaving 7 bases not matched to a gene. The CDR3 spans 16 residues. The germline CDR1 and CDR2 sequences are LGHDT and YNNKEL (reference sequence). This chain's CDR3 is CASSHLAGGPGETQYF. Here the CDR3 DNA reads TGTGCCAGCAGCCACCTAGCGGGGGGGCCGGGGGAGACCCAGTACTTC.

The CDR3 DNA reads TGTGCCAGCAGTCAACAGTCAGGGGGCTCGGGTTCACCCCTCCACTTT. This gives the protein CASSQQSGGSGSPLHF. V and J are TRBV2 and TRBJ1-6; TRBD1 agrees at 8 bases. The V gene's germline CDR1 is SNHLY and CDR2 FYNNEI. With 5 bases clipped from V and 9 bases from J, the junction kept 12 bases outside the gene matches. The CDR3 runs to 16 residues.

The chain links TRBV28 to TRBJ1-3; 8 bases are shared with TRBD1. The V gene's germline CDR1 is MDHEN and CDR2 SYDVKM. V lost 5 bases to trimming and J lost 5 bases; unmatched junction nucleotides: 8. The length of the CDR3 is 15 residues. CDR3 residues: CASSPHGTGRNTIYF. CDR3 nucleotides: TGTGCCAGCAGTCCCCATGGGACAGGAAGAAACACCATATATTTT.

V is TRBV6-5 and J is TRBJ1-2, with 8 nucleotides matching TRBD1. The CDR3 runs 16 residues. Trimming took 0 bases from V and 5 from J; bases not matched to a gene: 8. Germline values: CDR1 MNHEY, CDR2 SVGAGI. CDR3 bases: TGTGCCAGCAGTTACTCCCGCGACAGGGGATGGTATGGCTACACCTTC. This gives the protein CASSYSRDRGWYGYTF.

This chain joins TRBV9 and TRBJ1-2; TRBD1 might be the D (6 bases). V was clipped by 3 bases and J by 0 bases, with 12 bases between them. The CDR3 length is 15 residues. Looked up from germline, CDR1 is SGDLS and CDR2 is YYNGEE. The CDR3 DNA is TGTGCCAGCAGCGCCCGGACAGTTTCTAACTATGGCTACACCTTC. This sequence encodes CASSARTVSNYGYTF.

The rearrangement uses TRBV9 and TRBJ1-1; weak D call: TRBD1 (6 bases). This CDR3 contains 13 residues. Germline V gene lookup returns CDR1 SGDLS and CDR2 YYNGEE. V lost 3 bases and J lost 1, with 7 bases in between. The CDR3 DNA is TGTGCCAGCAGCGGAGGGGGGAACACTGAAGCTTTCTTT. Protein: CASSGGGNTEAFF. Together with reference TRBV9 and TRBJ1-1, the CDR3 gives the full variable domain: DSGVTQTPKHLITATGQRVTLRCSPRSGDLSVYWYQQSLDQGLQFLIQYYNGEERAKGNILERFSAQQFPDLHSELNLSSLELGDSALYFCASSGGGNTEAFFGQGTRLTVV.

This chain links TRBV2 with TRBJ2-2; weak D call: TRBD2 (7 bases). The germline CDR1 and CDR2 sequences are SNHLY and FYNNEI. The length of the CDR3 is 17 residues. V lost 7 bases to trimming and J lost 5 bases, with 23 bases between them. Here the CDR3 DNA reads TGTGCCAGCAAACGGGGGGACATGCCCGCGGGGACCGGGGAGCTGTTTTTT. As protein: CASKRGDMPAGTGELFF. The full variable domain, its missing parts supplied by reference TRBV2 and TRBJ2-2, is EPEVTQTPSHQVTQMGQEVILRCVPISNHLYFYWYRQILGQKVEFLVSFYNNEISEKSEIFDDQFSVERPDGSNFTLKIRSTKLEDSAMYFCASKRGDMPAGTGELFFGEGSRLTVL.